This record looks at one T cell receptor (beta chain) sequence and its context. Trimming removed 5 bases at V and 2 bases at J, with 18 bases between. The CDR3 sequence is 15 residues long. Germline CDR1 SQVTM, CDR2 ANQGSEA. The source of the sample is a study of T cell changes during pregnancy in multiple sclerosis. TCRdb's table, derived via immunoSEQ multiplex PCR, lists solely in-frame clones and lacks some. The sample holds 17,000 or so clones; more than 70% are singletons and the top ten take roughly a sixth. The sequencing used CD8+ T cells from peripheral blood mononuclear cells, collected in the third trimester of pregnancy. The sequence came from a female donor in good health, enrolled as a control in a pregnancy study. The chain combines TRBV29-1 with TRBJ1-1; TRBD1 might be the D (6 bases). The CDR3 nucleotides are TGCAGCGTTCCCATTTTAGGGGGGGCCAACACTGAAGCTTTCTTT. Protein: CSVPILGGANTEAFF.